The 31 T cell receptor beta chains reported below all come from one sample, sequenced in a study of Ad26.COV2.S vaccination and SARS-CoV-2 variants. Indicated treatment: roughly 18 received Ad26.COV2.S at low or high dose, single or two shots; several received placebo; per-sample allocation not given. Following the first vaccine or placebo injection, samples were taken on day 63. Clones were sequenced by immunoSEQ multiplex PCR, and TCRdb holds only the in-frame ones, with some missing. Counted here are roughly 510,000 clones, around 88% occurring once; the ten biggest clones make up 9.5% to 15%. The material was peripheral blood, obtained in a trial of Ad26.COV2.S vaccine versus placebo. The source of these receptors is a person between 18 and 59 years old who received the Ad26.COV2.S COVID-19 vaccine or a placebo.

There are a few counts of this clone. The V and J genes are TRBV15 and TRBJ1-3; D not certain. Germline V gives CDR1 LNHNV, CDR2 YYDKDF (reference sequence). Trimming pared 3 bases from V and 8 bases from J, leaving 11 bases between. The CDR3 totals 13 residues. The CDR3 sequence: CATSSTFLDTIYF. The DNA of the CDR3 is TGTGCCACCAGCAGCACATTCCTGGACACCATATATTTT.

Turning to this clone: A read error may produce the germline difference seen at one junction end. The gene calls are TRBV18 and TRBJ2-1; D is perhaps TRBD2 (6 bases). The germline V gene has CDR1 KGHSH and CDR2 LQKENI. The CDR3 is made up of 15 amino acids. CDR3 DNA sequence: TGTGCCAGCTCTCTTACCTGGGACTCCTCCAATGAGCAGTTCTTC. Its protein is CASSLTWDSSNEQFF.

The CDR3 protein is CASSQVPDNSYEQYF. The CDR3 region has the DNA TGCGCCAGCAGCCAAGTTCCGGACAACTCCTACGAGCAGTACTTC. The gene calls are TRBV4-1 and TRBJ2-7; perhaps TRBD1 as D (5 bases). V lost 1 base and J lost 0, with 10 bases in between. The germline V gene has CDR1 MGHRA and CDR2 YSYEKL. The CDR3 length is 15 residues.

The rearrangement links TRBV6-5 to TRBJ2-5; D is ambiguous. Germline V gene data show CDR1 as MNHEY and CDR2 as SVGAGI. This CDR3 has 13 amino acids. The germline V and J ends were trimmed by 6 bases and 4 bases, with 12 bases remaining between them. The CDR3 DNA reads TGTGCCAGCAGCAGTACGAGGAGAGAGACCCAGTACTTC. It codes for CASSSTRRETQYF.

The CDR3 DNA is TGTGCCAGCAGCTCAATACGACAGGGATGGGAATCACCCCTCCACTTT. Translating gives CASSSIRQGWESPLHF. The chain links TRBV6-2 or TRBV6-3 to TRBJ1-6, with 7 bases identical to TRBD1. V was clipped by 6 bases and J by 10 bases; unmatched bases: 15. Germline V lookup: CDR1 MNHEY, CDR2 SVGEGT. The CDR3 runs to 16 residues.

The DNA of the CDR3 is TGTGCCAGCAGGACGGGAACTGAAGCTTTCTTT. Protein product: CASRTGTEAFF. The genes are TRBV3-1 (or the pseudogene TRBV3-2) and TRBJ1-1; no definite D call. The germline CDR1 and CDR2 sequences are LGHDT and YNNKEL (reference sequence). The CDR3 covers 11 residues. Trimming stripped 6 bases from V and 5 bases from J, with 7 bases between.

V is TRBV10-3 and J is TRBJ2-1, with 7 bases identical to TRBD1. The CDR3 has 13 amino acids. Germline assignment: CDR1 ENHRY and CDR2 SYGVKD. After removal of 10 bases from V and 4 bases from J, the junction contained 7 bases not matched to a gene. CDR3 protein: CATSGTEYNEQFF. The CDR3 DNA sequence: TGTGCCACCTCTGGGACAGAGTACAATGAGCAGTTCTTC.

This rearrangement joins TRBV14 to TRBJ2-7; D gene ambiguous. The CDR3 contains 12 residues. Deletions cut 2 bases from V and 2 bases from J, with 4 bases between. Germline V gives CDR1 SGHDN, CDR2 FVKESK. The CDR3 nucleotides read TGTGCCAGCAGCCAAACGACCTACGAGCAGTACTTC. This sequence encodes CASSQTTYEQYF.

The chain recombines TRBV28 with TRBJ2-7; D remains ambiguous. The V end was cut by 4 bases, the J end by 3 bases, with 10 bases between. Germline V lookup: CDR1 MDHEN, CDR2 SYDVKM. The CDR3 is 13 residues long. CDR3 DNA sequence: TGTGCCAGCAGTTCCCGGGTACGCTACGAGCAGTACTTC. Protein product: CASSSRVRYEQYF. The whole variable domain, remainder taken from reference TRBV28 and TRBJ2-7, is DVKVTQSSRYLVKRTGEKVFLECVQDMDHENMFWYRQDPGLGLRLIYFSYDVKMKEKGDIPEGYSVSREKKERFSLILESASTNQTSMYLCASSSRVRYEQYFGPGTRLTVT.

In nucleotides, the CDR3 is TGTGCCAGGAGGGGTAGGGCAGGGGGATCGGGCAATGAGCAGTTCTTC. The encoded protein is CARRGRAGGSGNEQFF. The V and J genes are TRBV2 and TRBJ2-1; 7 nucleotides agree with TRBD1. This CDR3 is built from 16 residues. Losses at the gene ends were 9 bases for V and 6 bases for J; bases not matched to a gene: 17. Germline-derived CDR1 and CDR2 are SNHLY and FYNNEI.

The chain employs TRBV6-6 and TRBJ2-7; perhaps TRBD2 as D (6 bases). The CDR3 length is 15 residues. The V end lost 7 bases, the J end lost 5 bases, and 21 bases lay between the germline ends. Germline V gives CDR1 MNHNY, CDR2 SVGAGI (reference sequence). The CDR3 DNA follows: TGTGCCAGCACCTCGGACGGGAGTTCATCCCACGAGCAGTACTTC. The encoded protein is CASTSDGSSSHEQYF.

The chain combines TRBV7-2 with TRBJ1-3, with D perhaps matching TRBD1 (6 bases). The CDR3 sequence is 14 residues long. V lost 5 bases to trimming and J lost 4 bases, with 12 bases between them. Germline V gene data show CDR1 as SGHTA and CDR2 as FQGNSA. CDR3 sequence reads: CASSITGFGNTIYF. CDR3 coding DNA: TGTGCCAGCAGCATAACAGGGTTCGGAAACACCATATATTTT.

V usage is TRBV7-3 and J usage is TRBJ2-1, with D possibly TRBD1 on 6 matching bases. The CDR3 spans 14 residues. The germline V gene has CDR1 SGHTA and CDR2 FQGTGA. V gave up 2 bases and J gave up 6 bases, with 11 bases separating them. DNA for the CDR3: TGTGCCAGCAGCTTAGCTTCAGGGGTCAATGAGCAGTTCTTC. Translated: CASSLASGVNEQFF.

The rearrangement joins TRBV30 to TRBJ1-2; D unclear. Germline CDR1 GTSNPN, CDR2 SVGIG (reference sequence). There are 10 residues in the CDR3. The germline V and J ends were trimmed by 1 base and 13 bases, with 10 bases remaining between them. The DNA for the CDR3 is TGTGCCTGGAGTGCCGCCCGGCGCACCTTC. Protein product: CAWSAARRTF.

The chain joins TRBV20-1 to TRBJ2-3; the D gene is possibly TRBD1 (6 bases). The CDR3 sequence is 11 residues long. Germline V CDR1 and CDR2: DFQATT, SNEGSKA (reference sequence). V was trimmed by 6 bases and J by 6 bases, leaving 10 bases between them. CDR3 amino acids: CSANREDTQYF. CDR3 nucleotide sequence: TGCAGTGCGAACAGGGAGGATACGCAGTATTTT.

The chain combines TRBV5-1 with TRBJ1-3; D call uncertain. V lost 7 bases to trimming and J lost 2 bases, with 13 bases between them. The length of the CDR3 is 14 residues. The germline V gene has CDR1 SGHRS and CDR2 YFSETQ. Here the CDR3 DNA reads TGCGCCAGCGGGGAAGGCGTTACTGGAAACACCATATATTTT. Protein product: CASGEGVTGNTIYF.

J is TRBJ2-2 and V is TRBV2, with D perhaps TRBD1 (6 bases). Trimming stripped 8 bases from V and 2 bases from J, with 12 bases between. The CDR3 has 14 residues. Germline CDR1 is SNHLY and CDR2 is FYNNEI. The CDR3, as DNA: TGTGCCAGCCGGCGGACAGACAACACCGGGGAGCTGTTTTTT. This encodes CASRRTDNTGELFF.

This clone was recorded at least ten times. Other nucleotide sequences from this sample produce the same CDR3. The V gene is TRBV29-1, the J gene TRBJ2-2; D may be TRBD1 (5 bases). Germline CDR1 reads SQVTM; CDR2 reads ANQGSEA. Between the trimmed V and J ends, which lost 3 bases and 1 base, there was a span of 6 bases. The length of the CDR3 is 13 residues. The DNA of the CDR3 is TGCAGCGTTGACGGACAGAACACCGGGGAGCTGTTTTTT. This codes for CSVDGQNTGELFF.

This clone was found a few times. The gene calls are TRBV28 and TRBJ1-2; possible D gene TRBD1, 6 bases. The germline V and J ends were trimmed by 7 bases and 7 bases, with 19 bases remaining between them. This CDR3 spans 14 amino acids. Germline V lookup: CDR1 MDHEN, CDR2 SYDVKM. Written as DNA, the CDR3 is TGTGCCAGCACCCCTTACGGCAGGGGCTTTGGCTACACCTTC. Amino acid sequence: CASTPYGRGFGYTF.

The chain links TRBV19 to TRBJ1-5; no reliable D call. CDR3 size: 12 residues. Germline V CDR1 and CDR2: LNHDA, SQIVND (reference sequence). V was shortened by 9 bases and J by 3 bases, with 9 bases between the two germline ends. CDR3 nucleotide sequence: TGTGCCAGCGGTACCTACAATCAGCCCCAGCATTTT. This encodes CASGTYNQPQHF.

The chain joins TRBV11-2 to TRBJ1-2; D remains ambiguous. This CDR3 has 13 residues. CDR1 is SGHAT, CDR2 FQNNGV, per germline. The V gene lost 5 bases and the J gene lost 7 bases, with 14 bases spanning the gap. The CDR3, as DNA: TGTGCCAGCAGCCAGGAGGCGGCGGGTGGCTACACCTTC. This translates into CASSQEAAGGYTF. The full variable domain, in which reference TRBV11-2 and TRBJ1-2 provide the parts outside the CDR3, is EAGVAQSPRYKIIEKRQSVAFWCNPISGHATLYWYQQILGQGPKLLIQFQNNGVVDDSQLPKDRFSAERLKGVDSTLKIQPAKLEDSAVYLCASSQEAAGGYTFGSGTRLTVV.

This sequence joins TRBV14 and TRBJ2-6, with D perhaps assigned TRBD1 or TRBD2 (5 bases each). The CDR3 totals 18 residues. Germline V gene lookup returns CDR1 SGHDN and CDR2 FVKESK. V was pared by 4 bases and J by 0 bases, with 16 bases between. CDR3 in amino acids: CASSLGPPPFSGANVLTF. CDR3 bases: TGTGCCAGCAGCCTGGGACCCCCTCCATTCTCTGGGGCCAACGTCCTGACTTTC.

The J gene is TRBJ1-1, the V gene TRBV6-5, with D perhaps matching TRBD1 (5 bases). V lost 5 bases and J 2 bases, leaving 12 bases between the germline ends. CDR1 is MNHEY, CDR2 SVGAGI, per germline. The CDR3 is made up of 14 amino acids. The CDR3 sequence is CASSKRRGNTEAFF. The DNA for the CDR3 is TGTGCCAGCAGTAAGAGAAGGGGTAACACTGAAGCTTTCTTT.

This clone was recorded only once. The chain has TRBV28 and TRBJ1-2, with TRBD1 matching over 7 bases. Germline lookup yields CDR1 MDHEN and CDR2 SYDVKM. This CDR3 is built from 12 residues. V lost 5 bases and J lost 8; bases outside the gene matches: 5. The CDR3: CASSATGNGYTF. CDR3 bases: TGTGCCAGCAGTGCGACAGGGAACGGCTACACCTTC.

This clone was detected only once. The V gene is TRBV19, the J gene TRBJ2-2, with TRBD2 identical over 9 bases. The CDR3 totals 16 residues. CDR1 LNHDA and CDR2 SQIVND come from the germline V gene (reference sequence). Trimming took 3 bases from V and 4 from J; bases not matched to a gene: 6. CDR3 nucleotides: TGTGCCAGTAGTATTTCCCGGACTAGCGCCACCGGGGAGCTGTTTTTT. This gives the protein CASSISRTSATGELFF.

The CDR3 nucleotides read TGTGCCAGCAGTTCCCAGACAGGGTCAAATCAGCCCCAGCATTTT. Its translation is CASSSQTGSNQPQHF. The rearrangement uses TRBV2 and TRBJ1-5, with 7 bases that match TRBD1. CDR3 length: 15 residues. In germline, CDR1 is SNHLY, CDR2 FYNNEI. J lost 4 bases, V lost 5 bases, and 8 bases had no gene match.

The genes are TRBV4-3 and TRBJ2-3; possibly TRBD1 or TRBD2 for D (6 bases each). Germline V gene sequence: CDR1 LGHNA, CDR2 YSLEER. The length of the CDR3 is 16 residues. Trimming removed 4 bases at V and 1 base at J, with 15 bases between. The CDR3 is CASSPNRGLGTDTQYF. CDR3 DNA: TGCGCCAGCAGCCCCAACCGGGGGCTGGGCACAGATACGCAGTATTTT.

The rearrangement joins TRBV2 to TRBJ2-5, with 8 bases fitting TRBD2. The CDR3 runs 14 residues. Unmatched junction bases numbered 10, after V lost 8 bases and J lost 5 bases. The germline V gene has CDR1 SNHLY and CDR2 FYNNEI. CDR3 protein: CASSAGGPGETQYF. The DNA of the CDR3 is TGTGCCAGCTCCGCGGGAGGCCCAGGGGAGACCCAGTACTTC.

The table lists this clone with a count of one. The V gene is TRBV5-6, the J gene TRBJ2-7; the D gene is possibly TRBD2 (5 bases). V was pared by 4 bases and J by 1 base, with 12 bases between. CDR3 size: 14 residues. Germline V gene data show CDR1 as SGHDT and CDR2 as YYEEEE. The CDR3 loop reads CASSTPGESYEQYF. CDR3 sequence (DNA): TGTGCCAGCAGCACCCCCGGGGAGTCCTACGAGCAGTACTTC.

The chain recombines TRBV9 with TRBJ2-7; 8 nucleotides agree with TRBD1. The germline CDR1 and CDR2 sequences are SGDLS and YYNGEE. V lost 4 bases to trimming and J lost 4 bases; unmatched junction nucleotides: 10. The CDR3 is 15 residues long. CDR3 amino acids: CASSPTSGQGYEQYF. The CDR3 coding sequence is TGTGCCAGCAGCCCCACTTCAGGACAGGGTTACGAGCAGTACTTC.

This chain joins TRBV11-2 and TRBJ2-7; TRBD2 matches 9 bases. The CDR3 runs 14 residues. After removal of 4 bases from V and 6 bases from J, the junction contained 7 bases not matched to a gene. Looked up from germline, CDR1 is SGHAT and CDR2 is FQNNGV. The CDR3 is CASSSLAGEAEQYF. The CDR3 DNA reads TGTGCCAGCAGCTCCTTAGCGGGAGAGGCCGAGCAGTACTTC.